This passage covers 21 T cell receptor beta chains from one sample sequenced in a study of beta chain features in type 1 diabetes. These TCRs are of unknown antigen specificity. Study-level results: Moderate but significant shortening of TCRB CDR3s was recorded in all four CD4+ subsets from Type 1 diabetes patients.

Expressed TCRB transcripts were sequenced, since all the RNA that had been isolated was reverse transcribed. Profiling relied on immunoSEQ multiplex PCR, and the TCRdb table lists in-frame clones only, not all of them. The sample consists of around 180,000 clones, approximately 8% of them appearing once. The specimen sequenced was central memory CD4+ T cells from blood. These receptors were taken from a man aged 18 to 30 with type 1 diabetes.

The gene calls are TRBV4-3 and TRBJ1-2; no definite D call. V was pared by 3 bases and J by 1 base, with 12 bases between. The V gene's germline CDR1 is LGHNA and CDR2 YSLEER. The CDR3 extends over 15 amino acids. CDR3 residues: CASSQDQTVNYGYTF. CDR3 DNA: TGCGCCAGCAGCCAGGATCAAACAGTTAACTATGGCTACACCTTC.

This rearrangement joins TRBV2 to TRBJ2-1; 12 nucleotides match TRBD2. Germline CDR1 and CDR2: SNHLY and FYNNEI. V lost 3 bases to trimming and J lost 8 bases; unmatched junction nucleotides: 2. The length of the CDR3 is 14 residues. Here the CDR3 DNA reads TGTGCCAGCAGTGAGACTAGCGGGAGCTATGAGCAGTTCTTC. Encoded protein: CASSETSGSYEQFF. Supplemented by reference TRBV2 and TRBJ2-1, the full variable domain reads EPEVTQTPSHQVTQMGQEVILRCVPISNHLYFYWYRQILGQKVEFLVSFYNNEISEKSEIFDDQFSVERPDGSNFTLKIRSTKLEDSAMYFCASSETSGSYEQFFGPGTRLTVL.

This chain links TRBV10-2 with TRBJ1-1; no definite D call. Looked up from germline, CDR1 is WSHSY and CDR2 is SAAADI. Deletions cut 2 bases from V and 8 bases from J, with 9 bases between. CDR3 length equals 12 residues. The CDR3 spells CASSEMREEAFF. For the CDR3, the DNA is TGCGCCAGCAGTGAGATGAGGGAGGAAGCTTTCTTT.

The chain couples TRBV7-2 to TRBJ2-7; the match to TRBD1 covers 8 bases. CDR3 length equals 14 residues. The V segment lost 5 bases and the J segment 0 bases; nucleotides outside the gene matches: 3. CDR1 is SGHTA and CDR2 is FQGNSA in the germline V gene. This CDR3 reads CASSDGQGSYEQYF. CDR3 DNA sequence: TGTGCCAGCAGCGACGGACAGGGCTCCTACGAGCAGTACTTC.

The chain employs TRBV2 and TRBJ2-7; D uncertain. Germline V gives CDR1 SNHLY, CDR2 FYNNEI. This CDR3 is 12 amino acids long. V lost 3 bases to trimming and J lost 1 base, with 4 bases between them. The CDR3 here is CASSEYSYEQYF. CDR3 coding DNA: TGTGCCAGCAGTGAGTATTCCTACGAGCAGTACTTC.

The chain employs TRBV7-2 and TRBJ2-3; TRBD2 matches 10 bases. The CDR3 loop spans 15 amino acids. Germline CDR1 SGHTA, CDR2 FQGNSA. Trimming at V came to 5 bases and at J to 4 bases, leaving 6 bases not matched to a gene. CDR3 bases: TGTGCCAGCAGCGCCCGGACTAGCGGAGCAGATACGCAGTATTTT. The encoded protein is CASSARTSGADTQYF.

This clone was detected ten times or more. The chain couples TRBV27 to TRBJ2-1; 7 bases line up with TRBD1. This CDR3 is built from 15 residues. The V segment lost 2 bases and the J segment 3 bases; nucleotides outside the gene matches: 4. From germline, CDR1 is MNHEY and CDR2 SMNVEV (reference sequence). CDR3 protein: CASSLDRVFYNEQFF. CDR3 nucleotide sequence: TGTGCCAGCAGTTTAGACAGGGTCTTCTACAATGAGCAGTTCTTC.

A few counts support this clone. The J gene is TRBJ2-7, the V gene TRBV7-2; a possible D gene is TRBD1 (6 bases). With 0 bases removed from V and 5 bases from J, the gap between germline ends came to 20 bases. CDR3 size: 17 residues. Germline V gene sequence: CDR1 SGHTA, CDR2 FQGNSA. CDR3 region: CASSLAASGAGKDEQYF. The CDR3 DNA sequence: TGTGCCAGCAGCTTAGCAGCGTCAGGGGCCGGGAAGGACGAGCAGTACTTC.

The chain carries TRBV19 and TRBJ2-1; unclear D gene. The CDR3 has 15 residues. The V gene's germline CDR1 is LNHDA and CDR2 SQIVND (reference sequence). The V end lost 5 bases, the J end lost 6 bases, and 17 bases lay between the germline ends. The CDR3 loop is CASSPTWPSTNEQFF. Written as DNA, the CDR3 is TGTGCCAGTAGTCCCACCTGGCCTAGTACCAATGAGCAGTTCTTC.

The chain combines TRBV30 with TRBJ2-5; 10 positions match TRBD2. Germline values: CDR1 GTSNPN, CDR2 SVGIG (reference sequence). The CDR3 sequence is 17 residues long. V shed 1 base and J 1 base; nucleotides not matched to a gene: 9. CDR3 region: CAWSGRQRGGPQETQYF. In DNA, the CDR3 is TGTGCCTGGAGTGGGCGGCAGCGGGGGGGCCCCCAAGAGACCCAGTACTTC.

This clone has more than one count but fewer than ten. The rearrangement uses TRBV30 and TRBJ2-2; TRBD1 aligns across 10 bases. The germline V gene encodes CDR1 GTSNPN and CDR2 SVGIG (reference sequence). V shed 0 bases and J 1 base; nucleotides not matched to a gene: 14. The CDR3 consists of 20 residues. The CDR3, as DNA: TGTGCCTGGAGTGTATGGGGGACAGGGGCGACGAATTGGAACACCGGGGAGCTGTTTTTT. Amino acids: CAWSVWGTGATNWNTGELFF.

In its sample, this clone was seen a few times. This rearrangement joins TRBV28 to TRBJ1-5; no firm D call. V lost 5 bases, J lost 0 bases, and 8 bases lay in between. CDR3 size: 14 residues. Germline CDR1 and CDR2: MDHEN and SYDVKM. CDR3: CASSPGFSNQPQHF. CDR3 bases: TGTGCCAGCAGTCCGGGGTTTAGCAATCAGCCCCAGCATTTT.

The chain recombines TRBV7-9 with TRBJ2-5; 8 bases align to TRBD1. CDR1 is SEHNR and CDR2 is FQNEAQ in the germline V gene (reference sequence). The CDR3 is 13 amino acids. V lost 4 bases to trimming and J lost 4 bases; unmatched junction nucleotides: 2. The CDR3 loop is CASSWTGSETQYF. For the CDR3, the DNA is TGTGCCAGCAGCTGGACAGGGTCAGAGACCCAGTACTTC.

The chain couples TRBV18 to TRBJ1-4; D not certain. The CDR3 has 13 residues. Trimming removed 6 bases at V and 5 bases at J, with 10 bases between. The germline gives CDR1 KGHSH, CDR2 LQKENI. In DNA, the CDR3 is TGTGCCAGCTCTAAAGAGAGAAATGAAAAACTGTTTTTT. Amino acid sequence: CASSKERNEKLFF.

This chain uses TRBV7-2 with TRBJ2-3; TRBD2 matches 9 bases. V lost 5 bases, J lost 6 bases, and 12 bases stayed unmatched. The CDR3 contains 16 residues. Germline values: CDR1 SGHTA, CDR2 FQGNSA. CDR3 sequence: CASSQVGRGGGDTQYF. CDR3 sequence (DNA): TGTGCCAGCAGCCAAGTGGGGCGGGGGGGCGGTGATACGCAGTATTTT.

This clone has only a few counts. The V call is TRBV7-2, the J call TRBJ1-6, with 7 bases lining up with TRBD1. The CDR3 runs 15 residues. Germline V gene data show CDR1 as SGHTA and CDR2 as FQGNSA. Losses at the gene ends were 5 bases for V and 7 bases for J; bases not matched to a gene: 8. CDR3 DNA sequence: TGTGCCAGCAGCGCACGACAGGGCGGGAATTCACCCCTCCACTTT. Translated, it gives CASSARQGGNSPLHF.

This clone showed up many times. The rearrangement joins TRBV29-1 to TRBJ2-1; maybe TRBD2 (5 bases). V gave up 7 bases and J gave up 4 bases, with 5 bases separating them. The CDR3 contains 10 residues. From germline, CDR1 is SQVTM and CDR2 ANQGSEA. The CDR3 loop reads CSGTYNEQFF. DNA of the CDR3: TGCAGCGGGACTTACAATGAGCAGTTCTTC.

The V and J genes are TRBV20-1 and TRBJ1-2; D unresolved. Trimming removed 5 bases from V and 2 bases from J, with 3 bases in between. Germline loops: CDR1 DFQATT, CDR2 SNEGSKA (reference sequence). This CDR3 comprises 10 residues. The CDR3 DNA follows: TGCAGTGCTTTAAACTATGGCTACACCTTC. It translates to CSALNYGYTF.

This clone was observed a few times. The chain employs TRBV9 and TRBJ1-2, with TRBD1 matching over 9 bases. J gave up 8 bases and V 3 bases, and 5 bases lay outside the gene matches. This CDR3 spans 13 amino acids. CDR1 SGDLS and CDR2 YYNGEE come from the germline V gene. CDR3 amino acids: CASSAGTGTGYTF. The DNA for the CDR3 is TGTGCCAGCAGCGCCGGGACAGGGACGGGCTACACCTTC.

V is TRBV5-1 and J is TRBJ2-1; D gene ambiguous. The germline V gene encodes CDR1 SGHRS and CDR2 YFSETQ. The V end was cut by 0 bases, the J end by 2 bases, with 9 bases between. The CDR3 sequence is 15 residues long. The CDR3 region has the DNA TGCGCCAGCAGCTTGGACGGGTCCCCCTACAATGAGCAGTTCTTC. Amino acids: CASSLDGSPYNEQFF. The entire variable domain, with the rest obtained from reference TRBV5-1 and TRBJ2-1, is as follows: KAGVTQTPRYLIKTRGQQVTLSCSPISGHRSVSWYQQTPGQGLQFLFEYFSETQRNKGNFPGRFSGRQFSNSRSEMNVSTLELGDSALYLCASSLDGSPYNEQFFGPGTRLTVL.

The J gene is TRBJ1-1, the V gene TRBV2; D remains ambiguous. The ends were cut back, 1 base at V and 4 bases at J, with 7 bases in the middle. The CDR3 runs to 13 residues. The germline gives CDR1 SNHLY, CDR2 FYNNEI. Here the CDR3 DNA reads TGTGCCAGCAGTGAAGATTCAGGCACTGAAGCTTTCTTT. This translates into CASSEDSGTEAFF.